Each of the 13 T cell receptor beta chains below was sequenced from the same sample in a study of T cells in Graves' hyperthyroidism and ophthalmopathy. The source material, RNA transcripts, was used to amplify TCR beta CDR3 regions. With the HTBI primer set, the TCR CDR3 went through a first round of RT-PCR. One entry per CDR3 protein results from TCRdb running MiXCR on the multiplex PCR reads. The profile covers 600,000 or so distinct CDR3 sequences, with about 16% appearing a single time and less than 4.5% taken by the ten largest. Material for sequencing was blood. The receptors derive from a woman aged 30 to 39 with Graves' hyperthyroidism.

This clonotype was seen at least ten times. The gene calls are TRBV2 and TRBJ2-1, with D perhaps TRBD2 (6 bases). The CDR3 totals 14 residues. Germline CDR1 is SNHLY and CDR2 is FYNNEI. V lost 7 bases, J lost 6 bases, and 16 bases lay in between. The CDR3, as DNA: TGTGCCAGCATGGGTAGACTAGAGGTCAATGAGCAGTTCTTC. It translates to CASMGRLEVNEQFF.

As for this clonotype: This may be a read error, as it is one base from a much larger clone. The V gene is TRBV3-1, the J gene TRBJ2-7; 8 positions agree with TRBD2. Germline V gene data show CDR1 as LGHDT and CDR2 as YNNKEL (reference sequence). V shed 0 bases, J shed 4 bases, and the junction held 17 bases outside the gene matches. The CDR3 contains 19 residues. The CDR3 sequence is CASSQDGHGSWRGAYEQYF. The CDR3 region has the DNA TGTGCCAGCAGCCAAGATGGGCATGGATCCTGGCGGGGGGCGTACGAGCAGTACTTC.

The chain carries TRBV3-1 and TRBJ1-1; maybe TRBD1 (6 bases). From germline, CDR1 is LGHDT and CDR2 YNNKEL (reference sequence). CDR3 length: 19 residues. Trimming stripped 1 base from V and 0 bases from J, with 21 bases between. The CDR3 DNA is TGTGCCAGCAGCCAAGGGGGGGGGCGTACGGTATCCATGAACACTGAAGCTTTCTTT. This sequence encodes CASSQGGGRTVSMNTEAFF.

Ten or more counts support this clonotype. The chain links TRBV2 to TRBJ1-1; D not certain. Trimming shortened V by 2 bases and J by 2 bases, and 6 bases separated the two germline ends. The CDR3 covers 13 residues. Germline V gene data show CDR1 as SNHLY and CDR2 as FYNNEI. For the CDR3, the DNA is TGTGCCAGCAGTGAACTGACAAACACTGAAGCTTTCTTT. Protein: CASSELTNTEAFF.

This clonotype was seen ten or more times. The chain has TRBV28 and TRBJ2-7, with TRBD2 as a possible D gene (6 bases). The CDR3 has 15 residues. V was pared by 5 bases and J by 3 bases, with 17 bases between. Germline V gene lookup returns CDR1 MDHEN and CDR2 SYDVKM. CDR3 in amino acids: CASSPRGLLLYEQYF. For the CDR3, the DNA is TGTGCCAGCAGTCCAAGGGGACTTCTTCTCTACGAGCAGTACTTC. Filled out from reference TRBV28 and TRBJ2-7, the complete variable domain reads DVKVTQSSRYLVKRTGEKVFLECVQDMDHENMFWYRQDPGLGLRLIYFSYDVKMKEKGDIPEGYSVSREKKERFSLILESASTNQTSMYLCASSPRGLLLYEQYFGPGTRLTVT.

This chain joins TRBV7-3 and TRBJ2-1; 10 bases agree with TRBD2. Germline V gene lookup returns CDR1 SGHTA and CDR2 FQGTGA. This CDR3 is built from 16 residues. V lost 2 bases to trimming and J lost 5 bases; unmatched junction nucleotides: 6. This CDR3 is CASSLGAGGRDNEQFF. CDR3 coding DNA: TGTGCCAGCAGCTTAGGAGCGGGAGGGAGGGACAATGAGCAGTTCTTC.

This rearrangement joins TRBV19 to TRBJ2-2; D not certain. This CDR3 region has 14 residues. Trimming shortened V by 3 bases and J by 7 bases, and 12 bases separated the two germline ends. Looked up from germline, CDR1 is LNHDA and CDR2 is SQIVND (reference sequence). The CDR3 loop is CASSIVEAHGELFF. The CDR3 DNA reads as TGTGCCAGTAGTATTGTGGAAGCTCACGGGGAGCTGTTTTTT.

Note on this clonotype: Being one base from a much bigger clone, this may be a read error. The chain joins TRBV12-3 or TRBV12-4 to TRBJ1-6; D is ambiguous. CDR3 length: 16 residues. The CDR3 region has the DNA TGTGCCAGCAGTTTAGCCACAAGCTCCTATAATTCACCCTTCCACTTT. Residues: CASSLATSSYNSPFHF.

This clonotype was recorded at least ten times. CDR3 residues: CSARAPAVGDEQFF. The CDR3 nucleotides are TGCAGTGCTAGAGCCCCAGCGGTAGGCGATGAGCAGTTCTTC. The chain has TRBV20-1 and TRBJ2-1, with a weak D call TRBD2 (5 bases). Trimming pared 1 base from V and 8 bases from J, leaving 15 bases between. The CDR3 is 14 amino acids. In germline, CDR1 is DFQATT, CDR2 SNEGSKA (reference sequence).

This clonotype was recorded at least ten times. The gene calls are TRBV27 and TRBJ2-7; D unclear. This CDR3 is 13 amino acids long. The ends were cut back, 8 bases at V and 0 bases at J, with 11 bases in the middle. Germline V CDR1 and CDR2: MNHEY, SMNVEV (reference sequence). CDR3 amino acids: CASGPGYSYEQYF. As DNA, the CDR3 is TGTGCCAGCGGACCAGGATACTCCTACGAGCAGTACTTC.

This clonotype has at least ten counts. The V gene is TRBV6-1, the J gene TRBJ1-5; D remains ambiguous. Germline CDR1 is MNHNS and CDR2 is SASEGT. Trimming pared 6 bases from V and 0 bases from J, leaving 9 bases between. The CDR3 consists of 14 residues. The CDR3 loop is CASSFDHSNQPQHF. For the CDR3, the DNA is TGTGCCAGCAGCTTCGATCATAGCAATCAGCCCCAGCATTTT.

Concerning this clonotype itself: A much larger clone differs by one base, so this may be a read error. This chain joins TRBV29-1 and TRBJ2-1, with D possibly TRBD2 on 5 matching bases. The J call may be incorrect, as the DNA end agrees better with TRBJ2-7. Germline V lookup: CDR1 SQVTM, CDR2 ANQGSEA. The CDR3 loop spans 14 amino acids. DNA of the CDR3: TGCAGCGTTGAGTTGGAGGAGACCTACAATGAGCAGTACTTC. Amino acids: CSVELEETYNEQYF.

The genes are TRBV10-2 and TRBJ2-7; TRBD1 matches 11 bases. V was clipped by 6 bases and J by 5 bases; unmatched bases: 3. Germline V gene sequence: CDR1 WSHSY, CDR2 SAAADI. The CDR3 spans 13 residues. In nucleotides, the CDR3 is TGCGCCAGCAGGTGGACAGGGGGCAACGAGCAGTACTTC. Translating it yields CASRWTGGNEQYF.